One and the same sample provided the 27 T cell receptor beta chains below, sequenced in a study of cytomegalovirus exposure and HLA in healthy donors. TCRdb's table, derived via immunoSEQ multiplex PCR, lists solely in-frame clones and lacks some. The profile shows under 140,000 clones, roughly 90% of them singletons. Sequencing input: PBMCs. These receptor sequences come from a woman aged 18-29 years in good health and CMV-seronegative.

V gene TRBV18 combines with J gene TRBJ2-7; D possibly corresponds to TRBD2 (5 bases). Germline V lookup: CDR1 KGHSH, CDR2 LQKENI. The CDR3 runs to 17 residues. V gave up 3 bases and J gave up 0 bases, with 18 bases separating them. CDR3 in amino acids: CASSPYLGRASSYEQYF. CDR3 DNA: TGTGCCAGCTCACCCTATCTCGGGCGGGCGAGCTCCTACGAGCAGTACTTC.

This clone was seen more than once but under ten times. V gene TRBV27 combines with J gene TRBJ1-2; 10 nucleotides line up with TRBD1. The V gene's germline CDR1 is MNHEY and CDR2 SMNVEV (reference sequence). The J segment lost 8 bases and the V segment lost 3 bases, leaving 6 bases of the junction unmatched. The CDR3 length is 14 residues. The CDR3 here is CASSFGQGVGGYTF. DNA for the CDR3: TGTGCCAGCAGTTTTGGACAGGGGGTAGGCGGCTACACCTTC.

The chain combines TRBV20-1 with TRBJ2-5, with TRBD2 as a possible D gene (5 bases). Germline loops: CDR1 DFQATT, CDR2 SNEGSKA (reference sequence). The CDR3 covers 11 residues. The ends were cut back, 5 bases at V and 6 bases at J, with 10 bases in the middle. The CDR3 reads CSAGTRQTQYF. CDR3 nucleotide sequence: TGCAGTGCTGGTACTAGACAGACCCAGTACTTC.

J is TRBJ1-4 and V is TRBV9; 8 bases map to TRBD1. The ends lost 0 bases at V and 7 bases at J; junction bases unmatched: 8. Germline values: CDR1 SGDLS, CDR2 YYNGEE. The CDR3 length is 16 residues. The CDR3 bases are TGTGCCAGCAGCGTAGGAGGGCAGGGGGCCTCTGAAAAACTGTTTTTT. The encoded protein is CASSVGGQGASEKLFF.

The J gene is TRBJ2-7, the V gene TRBV10-3; 8 bases match TRBD2. The length of the CDR3 is 16 residues. Germline V gives CDR1 ENHRY, CDR2 SYGVKD. V lost 2 bases to trimming and J lost 6 bases; unmatched junction nucleotides: 12. DNA for the CDR3: TGTGCCATCAGTGAGATCGCATCCGGGGGGGGCTTCGAGCAGTACTTC. Protein: CAISEIASGGGFEQYF.

The J gene is TRBJ2-7, the V gene TRBV6-5; 8 nucleotides match TRBD1. Germline V lookup: CDR1 MNHEY, CDR2 SVGAGI. The CDR3 loop spans 14 amino acids. V shed 7 bases and J 3 bases; nucleotides not matched to a gene: 8. CDR3 bases: TGTGCCAGCAAGGGCGGACAGGGTAACTACGAGCAGTACTTC. Protein sequence: CASKGGQGNYEQYF.

The rearrangement uses TRBV27 and TRBJ1-5, with D perhaps matching TRBD1 (5 bases). V lost 5 bases and J 3 bases, leaving 11 bases between the germline ends. This CDR3 has 14 amino acids. Germline V gene data show CDR1 as MNHEY and CDR2 as SMNVEV (reference sequence). The CDR3 sequence: CASSPQGLNQPQHF. CDR3 sequence (DNA): TGTGCCAGCAGTCCCCAGGGCCTCAATCAGCCCCAGCATTTT.

Notes on this clone: Other DNA sequences in this specimen translate into the identical CDR3. The chain employs TRBV28 and TRBJ1-2, with a possible D match to TRBD1 (6 bases). Trimming stripped 5 bases from V and 2 bases from J, with 9 bases between. Germline V lookup: CDR1 MDHEN, CDR2 SYDVKM. CDR3 length: 13 amino acids. For the CDR3, the DNA is TGTGCCAGCAGTCCCACAGGGAACTATGGCTACACCTTC. Protein: CASSPTGNYGYTF.

The chain links TRBV28 to TRBJ1-2; 7 bases map to TRBD1. Germline V gene sequence: CDR1 MDHEN, CDR2 SYDVKM. J gave up 0 bases and V 3 bases, and 4 bases lay outside the gene matches. The CDR3 length is 15 residues. In DNA, the CDR3 is TGTGCCAGCAGTTTGCCGACAGGGACTAACTATGGCTACACCTTC. Protein: CASSLPTGTNYGYTF.

The V and J genes are TRBV4-2 and TRBJ2-7; 9 nucleotides agree with TRBD1. V shed 0 bases and J 4 bases; nucleotides not matched to a gene: 4. Per the germline V gene, CDR1 is LGHNA and CDR2 is YNFKEQ. The CDR3 is made up of 15 amino acids. CDR3 DNA: TGTGCCAGCAGCCAAGAGCGGACAGGGGATTACGAGCAGTACTTC. Translation: CASSQERTGDYEQYF.

V gene TRBV30 combines with J gene TRBJ2-1, with 12 bases lining up with TRBD2. CDR1 is GTSNPN and CDR2 is SVGIG in the germline V gene (reference sequence). V gave up 3 bases and J gave up 8 bases; unmatched junction bases: 5. The CDR3 length is 14 residues. This CDR3 reads CAWSLAGGFDEQFF. As DNA, the CDR3 is TGTGCCTGGAGCCTAGCGGGGGGGTTTGATGAGCAGTTCTTC.

The chain is built from TRBV9 and TRBJ2-3, with 15 bases matching TRBD2. Germline assignment: CDR1 SGDLS and CDR2 YYNGEE. The J segment lost 4 bases and the V segment lost 0 bases, leaving 3 bases of the junction unmatched. CDR3 length: 17 residues. The DNA of the CDR3 is TGTGCCAGCAGCGTAGGGACTAGCGGGGGGGCCGCAGATACGCAGTATTTT. Amino acid sequence: CASSVGTSGGAADTQYF.

The V and J genes are TRBV5-4 and TRBJ2-4; weak D call: TRBD2 (6 bases). The length of the CDR3 is 16 residues. The germline V and J ends were trimmed by 0 bases and 1 base, with 11 bases remaining between them. Germline CDR1 reads SGHNT; CDR2 reads YYREEE (reference sequence). The CDR3 sequence: CASSLGQGGAKNIQYF. The CDR3, as DNA: TGTGCCAGCAGCTTGGGGCAGGGAGGCGCCAAAAACATTCAGTACTTC.

This clone has a single count. The chain recombines TRBV9 with TRBJ1-5; D might be TRBD1 (6 bases). The V gene's germline CDR1 is SGDLS and CDR2 YYNGEE. This CDR3 is 14 amino acids long. V was cut by 0 bases and J by 6 bases, with 10 bases left in between. In DNA form, the CDR3 reads TGTGCCAGCAGCGTAGAACAGGGTCTTCAGCCCCAGCATTTT. Its protein product is CASSVEQGLQPQHF. Using reference TRBV9 and TRBJ1-5 for the parts outside the CDR3, the full variable domain is DSGVTQTPKHLITATGQRVTLRCSPRSGDLSVYWYQQSLDQGLQFLIQYYNGEERAKGNILERFSAQQFPDLHSELNLSSLELGDSALYFCASSVEQGLQPQHFGDGTRLSIL.

The chain joins TRBV7-9 to TRBJ2-1; 10 nucleotides match TRBD1. This CDR3 comprises 16 residues. The ends lost 2 bases at V and 5 bases at J; junction bases unmatched: 6. The germline V gene has CDR1 SEHNR and CDR2 FQNEAQ (reference sequence). In DNA form, the CDR3 reads TGTGCCAGCAGCTTAATTTTGGGGACAGGGGACAATGAGCAGTTCTTC. It translates to CASSLILGTGDNEQFF.

V gene TRBV30 combines with J gene TRBJ1-1; D is undetermined. The V and J ends lost 0 bases and 5 bases respectively, with 10 bases between them. The CDR3 sequence is 13 residues long. Germline V CDR1 and CDR2: GTSNPN, SVGIG (reference sequence). In DNA form, the CDR3 reads TGTGCCTGGAGTGTGGGCGGGAGGACTGAAGCTTTCTTT. Its translation: CAWSVGGRTEAFF.

The chain couples TRBV27 to TRBJ2-5, with TRBD2 matching over 7 bases. This CDR3 region has 15 residues. Germline values: CDR1 MNHEY, CDR2 SMNVEV (reference sequence). V shed 7 bases, J shed 9 bases, and the junction held 17 bases outside the gene matches. CDR3 in DNA: TGTGCCAGCAAGGGACGGGGGGTCCTACTTGGGCCCCAGTACTTC. Residues: CASKGRGVLLGPQYF.

Only a few counts were recorded for this clone. The V and J genes are TRBV11-2 and TRBJ2-7, with D hard to call. Deletions cut 5 bases from V and 5 bases from J, with 7 bases between. Germline values: CDR1 SGHAT, CDR2 FQNNGV. This CDR3 is built from 11 residues. The CDR3, as DNA: TGTGCCAGCAGCCCCGCGAACGAGCAGTACTTC. It specifies CASSPANEQYF.

The J gene is TRBJ2-2, the V gene TRBV15, with a tentative D call TRBD1 (6 bases). CDR1 and CDR2 (germline): LNHNV, YYDKDF (reference sequence). V lost 4 bases and J lost 7, with 16 bases in between. The CDR3 is 15 residues long. The CDR3 nucleotides read TGTGCCACCAGCACCAGAAGGGGGATGGGCGGGGAGCTGTTTTTT. This gives the protein CATSTRRGMGGELFF.

The chain uses TRBV7-9 and TRBJ2-7, with TRBD1 matching over 10 bases. Trimming took 5 bases from V and 5 from J; bases not matched to a gene: 6. CDR3 length: 14 residues. Germline V gene sequence: CDR1 SEHNR, CDR2 FQNEAQ (reference sequence). The CDR3 region has the DNA TGTGCCAGCAGCACAGACAGGGGGCTGGACGAGCAGTACTTC. Its protein product is CASSTDRGLDEQYF. Variable domain in full (rest from reference TRBV7-9 and TRBJ2-7): DTGVSQNPRHKITKRGQNVTFRCDPISEHNRLYWYRQTLGQGPEFLTYFQNEAQLEKSRLLSDRFSAERPKGSFSTLEIQRTEQGDSAMYLCASSTDRGLDEQYFGPGTRLTVT.

The rearrangement links TRBV28 to TRBJ2-7, with TRBD2 matching over 8 bases. Germline V CDR1 and CDR2: MDHEN, SYDVKM. The CDR3 length is 16 residues. J gave up 3 bases and V 5 bases, and 12 bases lay outside the gene matches. DNA for the CDR3: TGTGCCAGCAGTACTATGGTGGGCAGCGGGGGCTACGAGCAGTACTTC. It translates to CASSTMVGSGGYEQYF.

The chain recombines TRBV5-1 with TRBJ1-1, with 12 bases fitting TRBD1. V lost 6 bases to trimming and J lost 7 bases; unmatched junction nucleotides: 16. CDR1 and CDR2 from the germline V gene are SGHRS and YFSETQ. The CDR3 has 17 residues. The DNA for the CDR3 is TGCGCCAGCATGAGGGTTAGAGGGGACAGGGGGCAAAATGAAGCTTTCTTT. Its translation: CASMRVRGDRGQNEAFF.

V is TRBV27 and J is TRBJ1-2, with 7 bases matching TRBD1. Germline V lookup: CDR1 MNHEY, CDR2 SMNVEV (reference sequence). The ends lost 0 bases at V and 8 bases at J; junction bases unmatched: 6. This CDR3 region has 14 residues. CDR3 sequence: CASSLSRNRGGYTF. The CDR3 DNA is TGTGCCAGCAGTTTATCTAGGAACAGGGGAGGCTACACCTTC.

The V call is TRBV27, the J call TRBJ2-3; tentatively, D is TRBD2 (5 bases). The V end lost 5 bases, the J end lost 0 bases, and 9 bases lay between the germline ends. From germline, CDR1 is MNHEY and CDR2 SMNVEV (reference sequence). This CDR3 comprises 14 residues. CDR3 protein: CASSPRTSTDTQYF. The CDR3 DNA is TGTGCCAGCAGTCCCCGGACTAGCACAGATACGCAGTATTTT.

This sequence joins TRBV6-5 and TRBJ1-2, with 7 bases lining up with TRBD1. Germline V gene sequence: CDR1 MNHEY, CDR2 SVGAGI. The CDR3 consists of 14 residues. With V trimmed by 6 bases and J by 7 bases, 11 bases remained unmatched. CDR3: CASRPRTGDGGYTF. The DNA for the CDR3 is TGTGCCAGCAGGCCCCGTACAGGGGACGGTGGCTACACCTTC.

The gene calls are TRBV7-8 and TRBJ1-5; 7 nucleotides match TRBD1. Trimming removed 1 base from V and 0 bases from J; junction bases left unmatched: 6. CDR3 length: 17 amino acids. Germline V gene lookup returns CDR1 SGHVS and CDR2 FQNEAQ. The CDR3 loop reads CASSLEGQNYSNQPQHF. CDR3 nucleotides: TGTGCCAGCAGCTTAGAGGGACAGAACTATAGCAATCAGCCCCAGCATTTT.

This chain uses TRBV28 with TRBJ2-5; D not certain. The germline V gene encodes CDR1 MDHEN and CDR2 SYDVKM. Trimming left V 6 bases short and J 3 bases short, with 5 bases between. The CDR3 spans 11 residues. Written as DNA, the CDR3 is TGTGCCAGCAGCTCAGAAGAGACCCAGTACTTC. Its translation is CASSSEETQYF.